Listed here is a single TCR beta chain. Antigen unknown. Trimming shortened V by 7 bases and J by 8 bases, and 8 bases separated the two germline ends. Germline V gene sequence: CDR1 MNHEY, CDR2 SVGAGI. There are 10 residues in the CDR3. This entry belongs to a study of T cell responses to AZD1222 COVID-19 vaccine. Produced via immunoSEQ multiplex PCR; TCRdb's table is partial and in-frame only. The data contain 150,000 to 200,000 clones, around nine tenths of them singletons. Regarding the study as a whole: Scientists sampled the repertoires only once the peak T cell response had passed. Spike-specific TCR breadth and depth grew following two AZD1222 doses. Clonal diversity was possibly underestimated; the donors were predominantly white British and more often female. Seropositive AZD1222 recipients at baseline numbered only five or six.

The clonotype originates from an adult who received the MenACWY meningococcal vaccine as a control. The chain is built from TRBV6-5 and TRBJ1-2; D uncertain. The input for sequencing was peripheral blood, taken 28 days after the second dose of the MenACWY control vaccine. Written as DNA, the CDR3 is TGTGCCAGCACCTTCACGGGCTACACCTTC. Protein: CASTFTGYTF.